Following are 4 T cell receptor beta chains from one sample sequenced in a study of shared clonotypes between healthy human individuals. Only in-frame clones appear in the TCRdb table, and some are missing; sequencing was by immunoSEQ multiplex PCR. The sample comprises nearly 500,000 clones, 76% of which are singletons, and over 10% rests with the top ten. What was sequenced was PBMCs. These receptor sequences come from a woman aged 40 to 49 in good health. Some clones in this sample may be carry-over from other donors' samples.

For this clone: Different DNA sequences within this sample yield the same CDR3. This rearrangement joins TRBV28 to TRBJ2-7; D possibly corresponds to TRBD1 (7 bases). V was shortened by 3 bases and J by 5 bases, with 14 bases between the two germline ends. This CDR3 has 14 amino acids. CDR1 and CDR2 from the germline V gene are MDHEN and SYDVKM. Written as DNA, the CDR3 is TGTGCCAGCAGTTTGAGGCAGGGGGGCGACGAGCAGTACTTC. It yields the protein CASSLRQGGDEQYF.

This clone was seen once. In DNA form, the CDR3 reads TGTGCCAGCAGCGTCTTAGGGGGCAAATACGAGCAGTACTTC. Protein: CASSVLGGKYEQYF. The genes are TRBV6-5 and TRBJ2-7; 7 positions agree with TRBD1. Trimming removed 6 bases from V and 4 bases from J; junction bases left unmatched: 9. Germline V gene lookup returns CDR1 MNHEY and CDR2 SVGAGI. This CDR3 has 14 residues.

The chain recombines TRBV5-4 with TRBJ2-7, with 7 positions matching TRBD1. Germline CDR1 and CDR2: SGHNT and YYREEE (reference sequence). CDR3 length: 14 residues. The V gene end was trimmed by 4 bases and the J gene end by 4 bases; junction bases not matched to a gene: 8. The CDR3 here is CASSPGTATYEQYF. CDR3 in DNA: TGTGCCAGCAGCCCCGGGACAGCAACTTACGAGCAGTACTTC. The full variable domain, with the rest looked up from reference TRBV5-4 and TRBJ2-7, is ETGVTQSPTHLIKTRGQQVTLRCSSQSGHNTVSWYQQALGQGPQFIFQYYREEENGRGNFPPRFSGLQFPNYSSELNVNALELDDSALYLCASSPGTATYEQYFGPGTRLTVT.

This chain connects TRBV5-4 to TRBJ2-7; D call uncertain. V gave up 0 bases and J gave up 6 bases, with 13 bases separating them. The germline CDR1 and CDR2 sequences are SGHNT and YYREEE (reference sequence). The CDR3 consists of 14 residues. The CDR3 nucleotides read TGTGCCAGCAGCTTGGGTCGCCTCAACGTCGAGCAGTACTTC. Amino acids: CASSLGRLNVEQYF.